Below, 2 T cell receptor beta chains from the same sample are listed, as sequenced in a study of T cells in Graves' hyperthyroidism and ophthalmopathy. The CDR3 regions of TCR beta were amplified from RNA transcripts. A set of HTBI primers served as the primers for a first-round RT-PCR of the TCR CDR3. TCRdb reprocessed the multiplex PCR reads via MiXCR and lists one record per CDR3 protein. Of hundreds of thousands of distinct CDR3 sequences in the sample, more than 13% were seen once. Material for sequencing was blood. All receptors derive from a woman in her 30s with Graves' hyperthyroidism.

This clonotype showed up many times. This sequence joins TRBV11-1 and TRBJ1-1; TRBD1 agrees at 7 bases. In germline, CDR1 is SGHAT, CDR2 FQDESV (reference sequence). The CDR3 is 15 residues long. J gave up 4 bases and V 5 bases, and 10 bases lay outside the gene matches. DNA for the CDR3: TGTGCCAGCAGCCGTGCCTACAGGGGAGGCACTGAAGCTTTCTTT. This encodes CASSRAYRGGTEAFF.

This clonotype was observed a handful of times. The chain is built from TRBV5-8 and TRBJ1-6; possibly TRBD1 for D (6 bases). Deletions cut 0 bases from V and 0 bases from J, with 10 bases between. Germline values: CDR1 SGHTS, CDR2 YDEGEE. CDR3 size: 17 residues. The chain's CDR3 is CASSLETGSSYNSPLHF. DNA of the CDR3: TGTGCCAGCAGCTTGGAAACAGGGAGCTCCTATAATTCACCCCTCCACTTT.